The entry that follows covers one TCR beta chain sequence. This receptor's antigen is unknown. No much larger clonotype is one base removed from it; base qualities were not supplied. The germline V gene sets CDR1 to SNHLY and CDR2 to FYNNEI. Trimming leaves V shorter by 6 bases and J shorter by 0 bases, with the junction holding 6 bases beyond the gene matches. Including the terminal cysteine and phenylalanine, the CDR3 comprises 16 residues. The CDR3 DNA has 48 bases and is translated from base 1. This entry belongs to a study of blood T cell repertoires in COVID-19 (TCRdb year 2020). Broadly, across the study: Collaborator samples came from the United States, Italy and Spain and covered acute and convalescent phases of COVID-19. Samples came from the ongoing ImmuneRACE study (first 160 participants) plus 1,254 subjects from 6 global collaborators. The prospective study material was composed of cDNA or gDNA derived from T cells, B-cell-depleted T cells, or PBMCs. A freely available public database, intended as a resource for researchers studying the immune response to SARS-CoV-2, is where the repertoires were released. Where available, HLA class I and class II types were obtained from metadata supplied by the sample provider rather than from assay-based typing. Sample metadata almost always included a de-identified subject ID, COVID-19 status, age in years and sex. Subjects who had been exposed to COVID-19, were actively infected with it, or had recovered from it provided the deeply sampled blood TCRbeta repertoires that made up the dataset.

One collaborating source in Seattle enrolled patients during active infection and followed them longitudinally through the course of disease. The collaborating institutions used their own protocols to collect whole blood in K2EDTA tubes. Collaborator samples were shipped for TCRbeta analysis as frozen whole blood, isolated PBMCs, or DNA extracted from either sample type. The full study reports these points: Clinical and demographic metadata were provided uncurated, with the amount varying by source and participant.

The immunoSEQ Assay, a bias-controlled multiplex PCR, was used to amplify TCRbeta CDR3 regions from genomic DNA. In the authors' own workflow: The number of nucleated cells in each sample was estimated from the amplification of reference gene primers within the assay. Sequence reads were collapsed and filtered to measure the absolute abundance of every unique TCRbeta CDR3 rearrangement. For each sample, productive Simpson clonality was calculated by taking the square root of Simpson's diversity index across productive rearrangements. Drawn from immuneACCESS, this table holds only the in-frame rearrangements with V and J called that TCRdb kept. Clones are partly lost; checked studies trace under half to an unresolved V gene and leave the rest unexplained. The D gene and trimming were derived from the DNA, and the V and J assignments and clone size from that table. Here the sample has over 100,000 clones; more than 75% occur a single time. The ten largest make up 11% of the sample.

This TCR came from a woman in her 70s with COVID-19, enrolled during active disease. The sample taken for sequencing was peripheral blood. The chain uses TRBV2 and TRBJ1-5; the central 9 bases match TRBD1. CDR3 sequence: CASRQMDRGSNQPQHF. The DNA is TGTGCCAGCAGGCAAATGGACAGGGGTAGCAATCAGCCCCAGCATTTT. Supplemented by the reference TRBV2 and TRBJ1-5 proteins around the CDR3, the complete variable domain is EPEVTQTPSHQVTQMGQEVILRCVPISNHLYFYWYRQILGQKVEFLVSFYNNEISEKSEIFDDQFSVERPDGSNFTLKIRSTKLEDSAMYFCASRQMDRGSNQPQHFGDGTRLSIL.